The clone carrying this TCR beta chain has only a few counts. The antigen remains undetermined. The data belong to a study of regulatory T cells in long-lasting Graves disease. About the study: Over 5 years of antithyroid drugs plus positive TSH receptor antibodies defined persistent Graves' disease. Study outcomes and limitations: Relative to newly diagnosed Graves' patients, persistent ones had lower TCR diversity.

For TCR beta, libraries came from iRepertoire HTBI primers and Arm-PCR of CDR3 regions. A single record per CDR3 protein comes from TCRdb applying MiXCR to the multiplex PCR reads. Of a few hundred thousand distinct CDR3 sequences listed, 23% are singletons. The time point denotes: persistent/refractory GD, antithyroid drugs over 5 years with positive TRAb. The TCR library was made from RNA extracted from PBMCs. Sequenced material: peripheral blood mononuclear cells (PBMCs), taken when the disease was refractory, from a patient treated with antithyroid drugs. This clonotype was obtained from a female donor with Graves disease.

CDR3 residues: CASSLLSGSYEQYF. The CDR3 bases are TGTGCCAGCAGCTTGCTCTCTGGGTCCTACGAGCAGTACTTC. The chain carries TRBV7-2 and TRBJ2-7; D is ambiguous. The V end was cut by 3 bases, the J end by 1 base, with 10 bases between. The CDR3 length is 14 residues. Per germline, CDR1 SGHTA and CDR2 FQGNSA.